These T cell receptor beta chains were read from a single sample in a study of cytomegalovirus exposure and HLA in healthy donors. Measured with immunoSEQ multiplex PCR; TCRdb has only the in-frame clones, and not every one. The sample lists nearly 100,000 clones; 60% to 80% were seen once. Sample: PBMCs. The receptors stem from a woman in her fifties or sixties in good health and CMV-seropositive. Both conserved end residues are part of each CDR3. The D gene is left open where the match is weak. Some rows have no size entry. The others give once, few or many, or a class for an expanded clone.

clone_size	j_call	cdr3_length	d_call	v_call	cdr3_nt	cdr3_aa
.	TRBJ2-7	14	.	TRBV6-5	TGTGCCAGCAGTACGCGGACGAGGGTCCACGAGCAGTACTTC	CASSTRTRVHEQYF
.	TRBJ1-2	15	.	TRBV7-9	TGTGCCATCAAGGGCGACAGAGATCAAAACTATGGCTACACCTTC	CAIKGDRDQNYGYTF
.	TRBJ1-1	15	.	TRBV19	TGTGCCAGTAACCTGGGAGGACTGGTTTTATCTGAAGCTTTCTTT	CASNLGGLVLSEAFF
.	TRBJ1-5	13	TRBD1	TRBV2	TGTGCCAGCGGACGGACAGGCCCATTGCCCCAGCATTTT	CASGRTGPLPQHF
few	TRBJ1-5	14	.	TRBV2	TGTGCCAGCAGTGACCAGGGTAAGGGTCAGCCCCAGCATTTT	CASSDQGKGQPQHF
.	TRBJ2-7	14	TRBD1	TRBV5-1	TGCGCCAGCAGCTCGACAGGGTCAACCTACGAGCAGTACTTC	CASSSTGSTYEQYF
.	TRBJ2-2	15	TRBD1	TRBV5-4	TGTGCCAGCAGCCCGGGACAGGGGTCGATCGGGGAGCTGTTTTTT	CASSPGQGSIGELFF
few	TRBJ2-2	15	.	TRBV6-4	TGTGCCAGCACCCCCGGGGGAGCGAACACCGGGGAGCTGTTTTTT	CASTPGGANTGELFF
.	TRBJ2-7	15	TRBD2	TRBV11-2	TGTGCCAGCAGCTCCGATGGGGGACTAGTGAACGAGCAGTACTTC	CASSSDGGLVNEQYF
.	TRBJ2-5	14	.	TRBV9	TGTGCCAGCAGCGTAGGGTCAGGGGGGGAGACCCAGTACTTC	CASSVGSGGETQYF
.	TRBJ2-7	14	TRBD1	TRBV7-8	TGTGCCAGCAGCGCCGGACAGGGGATCCACGAGCAGTACTTC	CASSAGQGIHEQYF
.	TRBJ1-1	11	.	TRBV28	TGTGCCACCTATCGGGTCCCTGAAGCTTTCTTT	CATYRVPEAFF
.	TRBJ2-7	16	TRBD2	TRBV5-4	TGTGCCAGCGGGCTAGCGGGAGGGCCCCTCGGCGACGAGCAGTACTTC	CASGLAGGPLGDEQYF
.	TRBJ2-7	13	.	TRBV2	TGTGCCAGCAACGACACTCCCAACTACGAGCAGTACTTC	CASNDTPNYEQYF
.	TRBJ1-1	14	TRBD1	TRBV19	TGTGCCAGTGGGACAGGGGGCAGGAACACTGAAGCTTTCTTT	CASGTGGRNTEAFF
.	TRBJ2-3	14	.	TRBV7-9	TGTGCCAGCAGCTTCTCGACTAGTCCGGATACGCAGTATTTT	CASSFSTSPDTQYF
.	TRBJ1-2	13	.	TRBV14	TGTGCCAGCAGCCAAGGGGCAGGATATGGCTACACCTTC	CASSQGAGYGYTF